The 27 T cell receptor beta chains below were found in one sample sequenced in a study of blood T cell repertoires in COVID-19. Here immunoSEQ multiplex PCR was the method, and the copy in TCRdb shows in-frame clones only, minus some. The table records roughly 90,000 clones, approximately 85% of them present only once. The sequencing input was peripheral blood. The receptor set was obtained from a woman older than 75 with COVID-19, enrolled during active disease.

The chain recombines TRBV3-1 (or the pseudogene TRBV3-2) with TRBJ1-5; D gene uncertain. V lost 2 bases and J 5 bases, leaving 7 bases between the germline ends. The germline CDR1 and CDR2 sequences are LGHDT and YNNKEL (reference sequence). The CDR3 sequence is 13 residues long. CDR3 amino acids: CASSQNFDQPQHF. The CDR3 bases are TGTGCCAGCAGCCAAAATTTCGATCAGCCCCAGCATTTT.

The chain recombines TRBV9 with TRBJ2-7; 7 bases align to TRBD2. J lost 3 bases, V lost 3 bases, and 6 bases had no gene match. The CDR3 extends over 14 amino acids. Germline values: CDR1 SGDLS, CDR2 YYNGEE. The CDR3 sequence: CASSATGGLYEQYF. The CDR3 DNA is TGTGCCAGCAGCGCAACGGGGGGACTCTACGAGCAGTACTTC.

The gene calls are TRBV27 and TRBJ1-1; 10 bases fit TRBD1. The CDR3 contains 15 residues. V was pared by 5 bases and J by 3 bases, with 6 bases of the junction left unmatched. The germline V gene has CDR1 MNHEY and CDR2 SMNVEV (reference sequence). The CDR3 DNA is TGTGCCAGCAGTCCGTGGGACAGGGGTCACACTGAAGCTTTCTTT. This encodes CASSPWDRGHTEAFF.

In its sample, this clone was seen a few times. The chain joins TRBV12-3 or TRBV12-4 to TRBJ2-3; D ambiguous. The V gene lost 4 bases and the J gene lost 4 bases, with 9 bases spanning the gap. The CDR3 spans 13 residues. Here the CDR3 reads CASSSWSADTQYF. The CDR3 DNA reads as TGTGCCAGCAGTTCCTGGAGCGCAGATACGCAGTATTTT.

This sequence joins TRBV27 and TRBJ2-2, with 11 bases fitting TRBD2. Germline V gene lookup returns CDR1 MNHEY and CDR2 SMNVEV (reference sequence). V lost 2 bases, J lost 5 bases, and 4 bases stayed unmatched. The CDR3 loop spans 16 amino acids. This CDR3 reads CASSLGTSGRTGELFF. The DNA for the CDR3 is TGTGCCAGCAGTTTAGGGACTAGCGGAAGAACCGGGGAGCTGTTTTTT.

This chain uses TRBV24-1 with TRBJ2-5; D might be TRBD1 (7 bases). Trimming left V 4 bases short and J 1 base short, with 24 bases between. The CDR3 spans 19 residues. Germline values: CDR1 KGHDR, CDR2 SFDVKD. The CDR3 loop is CATSEHPQGMTGLQETQYF. For the CDR3, the DNA is TGTGCCACCAGTGAGCATCCACAGGGGATGACGGGACTCCAAGAGACCCAGTACTTC.

The chain links TRBV3-1 (or the pseudogene TRBV3-2) to TRBJ2-1; D call uncertain. Germline V gene data show CDR1 as LGHDT and CDR2 as YNNKEL (reference sequence). The germline V and J ends were trimmed by 1 base and 8 bases, with 3 bases remaining between them. The CDR3 covers 11 residues. The CDR3 loop reads CASSQAYEQFF. CDR3 DNA sequence: TGTGCCAGCAGCCAAGCCTATGAGCAGTTCTTC.

The chain is built from TRBV2 and TRBJ2-1, with 8 bases fitting TRBD2. The germline V gene has CDR1 SNHLY and CDR2 FYNNEI. The CDR3 has 16 amino acids. V lost 5 bases and J lost 8; bases outside the gene matches: 14. The CDR3, as DNA: TGTGCCAGCAGTTCTGATTTAGCGGGACCGGGCGATGAGCAGTTCTTC. It yields the protein CASSSDLAGPGDEQFF.

The chain combines TRBV5-3 with TRBJ1-2, with TRBD1 as a possible D gene (6 bases). TRBV5-3 belongs to the ORF category, with a function that is uncertain. The V end lost 2 bases, the J end lost 8 bases, and 13 bases lay between the germline ends. CDR3 length: 13 residues. CDR3 in amino acids: CARSFRGRGGYTF. The CDR3 bases are TGTGCCAGAAGCTTTAGGGGTAGGGGGGGCTACACCTTC.

CDR3 sequence reads: CASSGPGQRIEQYF. In nucleotides, the CDR3 is TGTGCCAGTAGTGGGCCGGGACAGCGGATCGAGCAGTACTTC. The genes are TRBV19 and TRBJ2-7; 7 positions match TRBD1. In germline, CDR1 is LNHDA, CDR2 SQIVND (reference sequence). V shed 5 bases and J 6 bases; nucleotides not matched to a gene: 10. CDR3 size: 14 residues.

The genes are TRBV10-1 and TRBJ1-1, with D tentatively TRBD1 (5 bases). V was pared by 1 base and J by 4 bases, with 10 bases between. Per the germline V gene, CDR1 is WNHNN and CDR2 is SYGVQD (reference sequence). The CDR3 runs 14 residues. The CDR3 protein is CASSEWQGSTEAFF. CDR3 DNA: TGCGCCAGCAGTGAGTGGCAGGGAAGCACTGAAGCTTTCTTT.

The J gene is TRBJ1-1, the V gene TRBV7-2; tentative D call: TRBD1 (6 bases). V lost 1 base and J 3 bases, leaving 18 bases between the germline ends. The CDR3 contains 17 residues. CDR1 is SGHTA, CDR2 FQGNSA, per germline. CDR3 nucleotide sequence: TGTGCCAGCAGCTTAGTCCTCAGACAGGATAGGGACACTGAAGCTTTCTTT. Its translation: CASSLVLRQDRDTEAFF.

The chain combines TRBV20-1 with TRBJ1-2, with 7 bases aligning to TRBD1. CDR3 length: 11 amino acids. Germline CDR1 and CDR2: DFQATT and SNEGSKA (reference sequence). Trimming removed 4 bases from V and 7 bases from J; junction bases left unmatched: 3. The CDR3 DNA sequence: TGCAGTGCTAAGCACAGGGGTGGCTACACCTTC. This codes for CSAKHRGGYTF.

The rearrangement links TRBV30 to TRBJ1-2, with D tentatively TRBD1 (5 bases). The germline V gene has CDR1 GTSNPN and CDR2 SVGIG (reference sequence). This CDR3 spans 11 amino acids. V shed 8 bases and J shed 8 bases, with 15 bases lying between them. As DNA, the CDR3 is TGTGCCCTCCTGGCGGGGGTGGGCTACACCTTC. Amino acid sequence: CALLAGVGYTF.

This chain uses TRBV18 with TRBJ2-7; D gene unclear. This CDR3 has 12 amino acids. The ends were cut back, 3 bases at V and 2 bases at J, with 5 bases in the middle. Germline V gene data show CDR1 as KGHSH and CDR2 as LQKENI. CDR3 protein: CASSPSPYEQYF. The DNA for the CDR3 is TGTGCCAGCTCACCTAGCCCCTACGAGCAGTACTTC.

J is TRBJ2-3 and V is TRBV6-5, with 7 positions matching TRBD2. Per the germline V gene, CDR1 is MNHEY and CDR2 is SVGAGI. The length of the CDR3 is 16 residues. Germline trimming cut 2 bases from V and 2 bases from J; bases unmatched to any gene: 7. The CDR3 is CASSYVGLGATDTQYF. In DNA form, the CDR3 reads TGTGCCAGCAGTTACGTTGGACTAGGTGCCACAGATACGCAGTATTTT.

The table lists this clone with a count of one. This chain links TRBV7-9 with TRBJ2-7, with 8 bases fitting TRBD1. V gave up 8 bases and J gave up 5 bases; unmatched junction bases: 5. The V gene's germline CDR1 is SEHNR and CDR2 FQNEAQ (reference sequence). The CDR3 totals 12 residues. This CDR3 reads CASGQGGNEQYF. The CDR3 nucleotides are TGTGCCAGCGGACAGGGCGGTAACGAGCAGTACTTC.

The rearrangement joins TRBV28 to TRBJ2-7; D might be TRBD2 (5 bases). The V gene's germline CDR1 is MDHEN and CDR2 SYDVKM. V was pared by 8 bases and J by 2 bases, with 16 bases between. The CDR3 sequence is 14 residues long. The CDR3 region is CASGQAGLPYEQYF. The CDR3 DNA is TGTGCCAGCGGCCAGGCGGGCCTACCCTACGAGCAGTACTTC.

In this sample, this clone turned up a few times. Distinct nucleotide sequences in the sample also encode this CDR3. CDR3 nucleotide sequence: TGTGCCAGCAGTTCCGGGACAGGGTACTCACCCCTCCACTTT. Translating it yields CASSSGTGYSPLHF. This chain connects TRBV28 to TRBJ1-6; TRBD1 matches at 9 bases. J gave up 10 bases and V 4 bases, and 5 bases lay outside the gene matches. The CDR3 has 14 residues. The germline CDR1 and CDR2 sequences are MDHEN and SYDVKM.

This sequence joins TRBV21-1 and TRBJ1-2; no check of the table's D call, TRBD1, against the DNA was made. TRBV21-1 is marked as a pseudogene. This CDR3 is built from 15 residues. CDR3 bases: TGTGCCAGCAGCGGGTCAGACAGGGGAAACTATGGCTACACCTTC. Protein sequence: CASSGSDRGNYGYTF.

V gene TRBV25-1 combines with J gene TRBJ1-2; TRBD1 matches 7 bases. The CDR3 spans 14 residues. V shed 6 bases and J 2 bases; nucleotides not matched to a gene: 6. CDR1 and CDR2 from the germline V gene are MGHDK and SYGVNS. The CDR3 DNA reads TGTGCCAGCAGCTTTTCGGGACAGAACTATGGCTACACCTTC. It specifies CASSFSGQNYGYTF.

J is TRBJ1-6 and V is TRBV6-5; maybe TRBD1 (5 bases). This CDR3 has 14 amino acids. CDR1 is MNHEY and CDR2 is SVGAGI in the germline V gene. Trimming removed 5 bases from V and 2 bases from J, with 7 bases in between. The DNA of the CDR3 is TGTGCCAGCAGTCCAGGGACCTATAATTCACCCCTCCACTTT. Translated: CASSPGTYNSPLHF.

The chain combines TRBV25-1 with TRBJ2-4, with a tentative D call TRBD1 (5 bases). Germline V gene data show CDR1 as MGHDK and CDR2 as SYGVNS. The V and J ends lost 5 bases and 6 bases respectively, with 17 bases between them. The CDR3 length is 15 residues. This CDR3 is CASSTDFGRGNIQYF. As DNA, the CDR3 is TGTGCCAGCAGTACTGACTTCGGTAGGGGAAACATTCAGTACTTC.

This chain connects TRBV18 to TRBJ1-2; D is uncertain. There are 15 residues in the CDR3. Germline values: CDR1 KGHSH, CDR2 LQKENI. V lost 5 bases and J 8 bases, leaving 21 bases between the germline ends. The CDR3 DNA reads TGTGCCAGCTCAGATACAATTACTGCCTTCGGGGGCTACACCTTC. Translating gives CASSDTITAFGGYTF. The full variable domain, completed using reference TRBV18 and TRBJ1-2, is NAGVMQNPRHLVRRRGQEARLRCSPMKGHSHVYWYRQLPEEGLKFMVYLQKENIIDESGMPKERFSAEFPKEGPSILRIQQVVRGDSAAYFCASSDTITAFGGYTFGSGTRLTVV.

The V call is TRBV25-1, the J call TRBJ2-7, with TRBD1 matching over 11 bases. There are 14 residues in the CDR3. V was clipped by 6 bases and J by 7 bases; unmatched bases: 8. Germline CDR1 reads MGHDK; CDR2 reads SYGVNS. The CDR3 nucleotides are TGTGCCAGCAGGGGGACAGGGGGTGGAAGGGAGCAGTACTTC. This codes for CASRGTGGGREQYF.

The V and J genes are TRBV5-5 and TRBJ1-1; a weak D match, TRBD1 (6 bases). Trimming took 4 bases from V and 4 from J, leaving 14 bases between them. The CDR3 spans 14 residues. CDR1 is SGHKS and CDR2 is YYEKEE in the germline V gene (reference sequence). The CDR3 coding sequence is TGTGCCAGCAGCCCCATGGACAGAGGCACTGAAGCTTTCTTT. The encoded protein is CASSPMDRGTEAFF.

CDR3 protein: CASSLSRVLYEQYF. CDR3 sequence (DNA): TGTGCCAGCAGTTTGAGCAGGGTCCTCTACGAGCAGTACTTC. The rearrangement links TRBV27 to TRBJ2-7; D perhaps matches TRBD1 (5 bases). The CDR3 is made up of 14 amino acids. Per the germline V gene, CDR1 is MNHEY and CDR2 is SMNVEV (reference sequence). Trimming took off 3 bases at V and 3 bases at J, with 12 bases between the two ends.